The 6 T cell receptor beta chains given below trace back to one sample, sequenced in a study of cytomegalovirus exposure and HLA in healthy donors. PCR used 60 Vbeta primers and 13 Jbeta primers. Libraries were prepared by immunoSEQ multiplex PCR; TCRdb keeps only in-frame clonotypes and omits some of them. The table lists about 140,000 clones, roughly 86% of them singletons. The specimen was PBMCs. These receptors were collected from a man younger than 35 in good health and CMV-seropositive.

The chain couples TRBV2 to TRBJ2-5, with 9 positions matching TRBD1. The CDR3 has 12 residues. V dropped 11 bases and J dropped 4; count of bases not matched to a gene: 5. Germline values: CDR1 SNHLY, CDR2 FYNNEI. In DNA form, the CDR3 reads TGTGCCGGCCGGGGACAGGGAGAGACCCAGTACTTC. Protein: CAGRGQGETQYF.

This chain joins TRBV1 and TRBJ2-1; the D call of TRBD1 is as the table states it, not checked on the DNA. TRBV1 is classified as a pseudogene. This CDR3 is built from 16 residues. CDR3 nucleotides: TGCACCAGCAGCGTAAGGGCTATTCTTCAGGGCAATGAGCAGTTCTTC. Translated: CTSSVRAILQGNEQFF.

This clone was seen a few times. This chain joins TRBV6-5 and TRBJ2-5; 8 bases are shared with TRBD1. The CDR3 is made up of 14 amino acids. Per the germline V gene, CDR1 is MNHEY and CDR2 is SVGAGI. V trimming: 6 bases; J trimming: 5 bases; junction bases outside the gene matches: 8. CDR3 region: CASSPGGFGETQYF. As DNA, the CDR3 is TGTGCCAGCAGCCCAGGGGGCTTTGGGGAGACCCAGTACTTC.

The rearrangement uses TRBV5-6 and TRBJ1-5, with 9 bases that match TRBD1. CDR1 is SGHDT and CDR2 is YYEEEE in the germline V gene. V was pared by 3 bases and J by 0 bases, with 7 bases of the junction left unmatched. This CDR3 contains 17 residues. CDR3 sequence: CASSWGQGRYSNQPQHF. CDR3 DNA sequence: TGTGCCAGCAGCTGGGGACAGGGCAGGTATAGCAATCAGCCCCAGCATTTT.

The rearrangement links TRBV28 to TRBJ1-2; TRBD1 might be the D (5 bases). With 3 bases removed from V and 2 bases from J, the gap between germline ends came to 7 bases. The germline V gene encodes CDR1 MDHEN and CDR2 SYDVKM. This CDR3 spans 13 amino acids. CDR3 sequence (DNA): TGTGCCAGCAGTTTCGCAGGGAACTATGGCTACACCTTC. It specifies CASSFAGNYGYTF.

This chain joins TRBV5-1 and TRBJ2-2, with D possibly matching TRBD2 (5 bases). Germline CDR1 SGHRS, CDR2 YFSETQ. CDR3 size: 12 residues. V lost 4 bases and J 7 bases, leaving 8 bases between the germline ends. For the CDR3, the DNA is TGCGCCAGCAGCCTCGGAGGCGGGGAGCTGTTTTTT. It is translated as CASSLGGGELFF.